Below are 5 T cell receptor beta chains sequenced from a single sample in a study of T-cell reconstitution after alpha-beta-depleted transplantation in children. Unique molecular identifiers were built into the TCRbeta library. TCRdb re-derived calls from the PCR reads in MiXCR, one entry per CDR3 protein. This sample has hundreds of thousands of distinct CDR3 sequences, with 30% to 35% found just once. The source was PBMCs from the stem cell graft donor, collected from the stem cell graft. The receptors derive from a human donor who donated a stem cell graft to a child with aplastic anemia.

The chain uses TRBV30 and TRBJ2-1; weak D call: TRBD2 (5 bases). The CDR3 is 12 amino acids. V was trimmed by 0 bases and J by 13 bases, leaving 13 bases between them. Germline loops: CDR1 GTSNPN, CDR2 SVGIG (reference sequence). For the CDR3, the DNA is TGTGCCTGGAGTGTACGCGGGTGGAACCAGTTCTTC. As protein: CAWSVRGWNQFF.

The chain couples TRBV5-1 to TRBJ2-2; 9 bases match TRBD1. The CDR3 runs to 16 residues. The V and J ends lost 0 bases and 4 bases, in that order; junction bases with no gene match: 4. CDR1 is SGHRS and CDR2 is YFSETQ in the germline V gene. CDR3 protein: CASSLGATGGTGELFF. As DNA, the CDR3 is TGCGCCAGCAGCTTGGGGGCGACAGGGGGCACCGGGGAGCTGTTTTTT. Full variable domain (rest looked up from reference TRBV5-1 and TRBJ2-2): KAGVTQTPRYLIKTRGQQVTLSCSPISGHRSVSWYQQTPGQGLQFLFEYFSETQRNKGNFPGRFSGRQFSNSRSEMNVSTLELGDSALYLCASSLGATGGTGELFFGEGSRLTVL.

V is TRBV7-3 and J is TRBJ2-1; D is unresolved. CDR1 is SGHTA and CDR2 is FQGTGA in the germline V gene. The V and J ends lost 5 bases and 0 bases respectively, with 14 bases between them. The CDR3 contains 16 residues. CDR3 coding DNA: TGTGCCAGCAGCCCCATCGTGCGAGCCTCCTACAATGAGCAGTTCTTC. Its translation: CASSPIVRASYNEQFF.

The table lists this clonotype with a few counts. CDR3 sequence: CASSPRTGTNTEAFF. The CDR3 region has the DNA TGTGCCAGCTCACCTCGGACAGGGACGAACACTGAAGCTTTCTTT. The chain uses TRBV18 and TRBJ1-1; 8 bases line up with TRBD1. Germline V gene sequence: CDR1 KGHSH, CDR2 LQKENI. The CDR3 runs to 15 residues. Trimming at V came to 3 bases and at J to 1 base, leaving 4 bases not matched to a gene.

The chain has TRBV6-1 and TRBJ2-1; the match to TRBD1 covers 10 bases. V shed 7 bases and J 6 bases; nucleotides not matched to a gene: 9. The CDR3 extends over 15 amino acids. CDR1 and CDR2 from the germline V gene are MNHNS and SASEGT. The chain's CDR3 is CASNPGTGEPNEQFF. DNA of the CDR3: TGTGCCAGCAACCCAGGGACAGGGGAGCCCAATGAGCAGTTCTTC.